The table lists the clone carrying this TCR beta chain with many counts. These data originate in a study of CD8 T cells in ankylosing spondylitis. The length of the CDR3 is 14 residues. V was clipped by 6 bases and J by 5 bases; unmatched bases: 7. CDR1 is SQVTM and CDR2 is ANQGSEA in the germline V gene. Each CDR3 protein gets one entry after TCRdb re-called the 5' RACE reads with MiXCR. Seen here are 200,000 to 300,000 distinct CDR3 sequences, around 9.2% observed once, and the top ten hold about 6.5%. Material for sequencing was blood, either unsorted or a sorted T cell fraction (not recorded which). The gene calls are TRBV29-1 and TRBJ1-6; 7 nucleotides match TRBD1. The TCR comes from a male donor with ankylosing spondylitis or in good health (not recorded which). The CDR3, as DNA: TGCAGCGTGGCCGGGACAGCCAATAATTCACCCCTCCACTTT. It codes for CSVAGTANNSPLHF.